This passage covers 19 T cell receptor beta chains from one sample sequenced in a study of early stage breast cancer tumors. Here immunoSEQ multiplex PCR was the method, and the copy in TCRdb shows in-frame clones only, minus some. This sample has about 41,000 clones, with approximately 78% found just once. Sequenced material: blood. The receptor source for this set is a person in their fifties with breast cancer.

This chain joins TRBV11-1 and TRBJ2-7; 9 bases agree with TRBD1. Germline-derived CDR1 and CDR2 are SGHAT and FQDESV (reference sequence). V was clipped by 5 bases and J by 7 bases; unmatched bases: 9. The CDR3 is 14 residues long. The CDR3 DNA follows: TGTGCCAGCAGCACGACAGGGGGACTTGGTGAGCAGTACTTC. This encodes CASSTTGGLGEQYF.

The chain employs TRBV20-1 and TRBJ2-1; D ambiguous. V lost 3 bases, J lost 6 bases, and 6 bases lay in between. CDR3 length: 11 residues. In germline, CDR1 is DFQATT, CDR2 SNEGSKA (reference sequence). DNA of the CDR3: TGCAGTGCTAGCGAGTTCAATGAGCAGTTCTTC. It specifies CSASEFNEQFF.

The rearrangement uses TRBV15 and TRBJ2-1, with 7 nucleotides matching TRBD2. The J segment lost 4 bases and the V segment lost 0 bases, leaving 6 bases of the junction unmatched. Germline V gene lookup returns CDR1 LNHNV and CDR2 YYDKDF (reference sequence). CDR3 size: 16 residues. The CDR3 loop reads CATSRDRAGVYNEQFF. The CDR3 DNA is TGTGCCACCAGCAGAGATCGGGCGGGAGTGTACAATGAGCAGTTCTTC.

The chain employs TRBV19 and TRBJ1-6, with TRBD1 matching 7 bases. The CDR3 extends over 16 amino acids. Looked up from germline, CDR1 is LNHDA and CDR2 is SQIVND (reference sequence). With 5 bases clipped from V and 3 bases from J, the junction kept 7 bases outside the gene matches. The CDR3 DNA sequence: TGTGCCAGTAGTTCCCGGGACAGCAACTATAATTCACCCCTCCACTTT. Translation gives CASSSRDSNYNSPLHF.

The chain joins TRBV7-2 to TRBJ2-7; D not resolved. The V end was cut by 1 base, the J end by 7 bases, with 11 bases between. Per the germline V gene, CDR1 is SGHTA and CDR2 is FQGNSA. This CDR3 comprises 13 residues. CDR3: CASSLDNGREQYV. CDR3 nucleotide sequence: TGTGCCAGCAGCTTAGACAACGGGCGGGAGCAGTACGTC.

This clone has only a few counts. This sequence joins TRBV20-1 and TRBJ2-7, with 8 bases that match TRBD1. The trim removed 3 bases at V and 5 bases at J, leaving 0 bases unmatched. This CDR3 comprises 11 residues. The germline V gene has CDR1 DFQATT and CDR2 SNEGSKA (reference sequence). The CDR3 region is CSARTGDEQYV. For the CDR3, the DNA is TGCAGTGCTAGGACAGGGGACGAGCAGTACGTC.

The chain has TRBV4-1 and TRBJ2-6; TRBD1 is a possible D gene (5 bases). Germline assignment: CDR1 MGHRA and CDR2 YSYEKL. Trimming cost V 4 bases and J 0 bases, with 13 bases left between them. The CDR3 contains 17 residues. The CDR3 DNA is TGCGCCAGCAGCCCTTGGGGCAGCCTCTCTGGGGCCAACGTCCTGACTTTC. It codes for CASSPWGSLSGANVLTF.

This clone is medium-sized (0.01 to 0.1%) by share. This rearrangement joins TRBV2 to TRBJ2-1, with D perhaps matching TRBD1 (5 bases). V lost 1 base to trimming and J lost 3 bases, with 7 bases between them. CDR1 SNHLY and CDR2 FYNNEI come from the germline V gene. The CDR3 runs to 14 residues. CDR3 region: CASSEEGFYNEQFF. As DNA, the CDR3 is TGTGCCAGCAGTGAAGAGGGGTTCTACAATGAGCAGTTCTTC.

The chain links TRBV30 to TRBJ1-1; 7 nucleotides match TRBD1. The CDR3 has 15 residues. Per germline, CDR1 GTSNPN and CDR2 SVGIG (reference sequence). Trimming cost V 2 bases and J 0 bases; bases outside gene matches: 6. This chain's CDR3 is CAWSSLGQMNTEAFF. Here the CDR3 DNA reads TGTGCCTGGAGTTCTCTGGGACAGATGAACACTGAAGCTTTCTTT.

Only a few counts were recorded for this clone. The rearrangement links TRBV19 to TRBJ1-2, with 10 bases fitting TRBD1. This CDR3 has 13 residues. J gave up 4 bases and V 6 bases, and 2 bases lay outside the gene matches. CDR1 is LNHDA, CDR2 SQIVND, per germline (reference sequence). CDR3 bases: TGTGCCAGTAGGGACAGGGGGGGCTATGGCTACACCTTC. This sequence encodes CASRDRGGYGYTF.

CDR3 sequence: CASSANIRQGFYEQYF. The CDR3 bases are TGTGCCAGCAGCGCCAACATTCGACAGGGGTTCTACGAGCAGTACTTC. This chain links TRBV9 with TRBJ2-7; 8 nucleotides agree with TRBD1. The CDR3 is 16 residues long. Germline loops: CDR1 SGDLS, CDR2 YYNGEE. V lost 3 bases, J lost 3 bases, and 11 bases stayed unmatched.

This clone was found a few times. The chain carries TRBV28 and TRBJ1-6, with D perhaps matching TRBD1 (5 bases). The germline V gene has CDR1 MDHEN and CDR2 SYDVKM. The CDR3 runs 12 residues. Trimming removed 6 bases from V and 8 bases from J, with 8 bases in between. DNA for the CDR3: TGTGCCAGCAGGGCGGGGGATTCACCCCTCCACTTT. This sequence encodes CASRAGDSPLHF.

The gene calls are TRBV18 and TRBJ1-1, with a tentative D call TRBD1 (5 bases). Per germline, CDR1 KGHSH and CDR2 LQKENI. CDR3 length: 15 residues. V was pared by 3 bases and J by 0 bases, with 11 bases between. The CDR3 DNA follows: TGTGCCAGCTCACCCCGACAGCCTTTGAACACTGAAGCTTTCTTT. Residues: CASSPRQPLNTEAFF.

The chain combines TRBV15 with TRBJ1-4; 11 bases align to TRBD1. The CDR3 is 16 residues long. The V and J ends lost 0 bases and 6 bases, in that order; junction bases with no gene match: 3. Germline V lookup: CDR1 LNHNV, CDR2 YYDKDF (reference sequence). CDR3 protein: CATSREPGQGDEKLFF. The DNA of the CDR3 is TGTGCCACCAGCAGAGAGCCGGGACAGGGGGATGAAAAACTGTTTTTT.

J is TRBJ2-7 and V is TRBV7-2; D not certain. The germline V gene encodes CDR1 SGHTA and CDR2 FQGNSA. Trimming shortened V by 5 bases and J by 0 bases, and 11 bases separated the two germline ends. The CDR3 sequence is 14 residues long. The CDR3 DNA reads TGTGCCAGCAGCCGATCAACTTCCTCCTACGAGCAGTACTTC. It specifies CASSRSTSSYEQYF.

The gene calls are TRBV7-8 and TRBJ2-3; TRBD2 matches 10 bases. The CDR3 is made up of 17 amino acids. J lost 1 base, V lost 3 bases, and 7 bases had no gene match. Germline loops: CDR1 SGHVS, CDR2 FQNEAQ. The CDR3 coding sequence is TGTGCCAGCAGCTTCCAAGCGGGAGGGCATGGCACAGATACGCAGTATTTT. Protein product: CASSFQAGGHGTDTQYF.

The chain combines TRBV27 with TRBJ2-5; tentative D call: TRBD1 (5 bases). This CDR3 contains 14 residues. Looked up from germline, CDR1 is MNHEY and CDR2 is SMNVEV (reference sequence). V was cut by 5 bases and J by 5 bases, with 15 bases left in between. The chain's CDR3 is CASSPQGPRETQYF. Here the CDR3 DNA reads TGTGCCAGCAGTCCCCAGGGTCCTCGGGAGACCCAGTACTTC.

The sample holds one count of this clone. Here the CDR3 DNA reads TGCAGCCCGGTGACAAGCAATGAGCAGTTCTTC. Protein: CSPVTSNEQFF. The rearrangement uses TRBV29-1 and TRBJ2-1; D gene unclear. The V gene's germline CDR1 is SQVTM and CDR2 ANQGSEA. This CDR3 contains 11 residues. V was shortened by 8 bases and J by 6 bases, with 11 bases between the two germline ends.

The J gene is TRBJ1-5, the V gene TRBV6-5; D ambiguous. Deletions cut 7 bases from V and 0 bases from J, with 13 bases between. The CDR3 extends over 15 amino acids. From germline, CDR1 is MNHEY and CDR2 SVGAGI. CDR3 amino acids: CASTYSPYSNQPQHF. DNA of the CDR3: TGTGCCAGCACCTACAGTCCCTATAGCAATCAGCCCCAGCATTTT.